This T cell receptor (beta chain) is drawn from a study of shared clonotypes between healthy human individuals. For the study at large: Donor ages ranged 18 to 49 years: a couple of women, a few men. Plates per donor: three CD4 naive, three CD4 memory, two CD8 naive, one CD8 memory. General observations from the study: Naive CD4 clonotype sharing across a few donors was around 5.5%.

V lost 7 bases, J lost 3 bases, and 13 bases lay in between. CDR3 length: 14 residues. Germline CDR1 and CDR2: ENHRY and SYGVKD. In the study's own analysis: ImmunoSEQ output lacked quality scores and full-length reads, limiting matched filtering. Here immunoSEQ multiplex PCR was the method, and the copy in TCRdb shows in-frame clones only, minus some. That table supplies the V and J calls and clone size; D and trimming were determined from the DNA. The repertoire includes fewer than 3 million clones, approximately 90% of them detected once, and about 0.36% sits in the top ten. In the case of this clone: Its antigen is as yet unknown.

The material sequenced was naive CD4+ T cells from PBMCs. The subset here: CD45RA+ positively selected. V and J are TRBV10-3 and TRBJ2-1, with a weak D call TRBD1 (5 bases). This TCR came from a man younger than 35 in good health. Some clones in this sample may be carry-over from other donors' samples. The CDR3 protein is CAINKGPLYNEQFF. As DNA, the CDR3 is TGTGCCATCAATAAGGGGCCCCTCTACAATGAGCAGTTCTTC.